This T cell receptor beta chain was obtained from a study of blood T cell repertoires in COVID-19. As originally analysed: Reference gene primer amplification gave nucleated cell count estimates. Here immunoSEQ multiplex PCR was the method, and the copy in TCRdb shows in-frame clones only, minus some. The V and J calls and clone size come from that table; D and trimming were worked out from the DNA. The sample has 120,000 or so clones; about 83% are singletons. The germline gives CDR1 MDHEN, CDR2 SYDVKM. V shed 6 bases, J shed 9 bases, and the junction held 14 bases outside the gene matches. This CDR3 is built from 15 residues. This clone was found a few times.

The clonotype originates from a man aged 55 to 70 with acute or convalescent COVID-19. Sequencing was done on a sample of peripheral blood. This chain joins TRBV28 and TRBJ2-7, with 10 nucleotides matching TRBD1. The CDR3 loop is CASRPPGQGNGGQYF. The CDR3 nucleotides read TGTGCCAGCAGGCCCCCGGGACAGGGGAATGGGGGGCAGTACTTC.